This entry lists 32 T cell receptor beta chains sequenced from one sample in a study of cytomegalovirus exposure and HLA in healthy donors. Primers: 60 Vbeta forward and 13 Jbeta reverse. Assay: immunoSEQ multiplex PCR; the TCRdb copy retains only in-frame clones and omits some. This sample has approximately 220,000 clones, with about four fifths found just once. Specimen: PBMCs. These receptors came from a man under 40 in good health and CMV-seronegative.

This clone was seen more than once but under ten times. The V gene is TRBV5-4, the J gene TRBJ2-4, with 7 bases aligning to TRBD2. V trimming: 4 bases; J trimming: 3 bases; junction bases outside the gene matches: 1. CDR1 is SGHNT and CDR2 is YYREEE in the germline V gene (reference sequence). This CDR3 has 13 residues. CDR3 nucleotides: TGTGCCAGCAGCGGGGGGGTCAAAAACATTCAGTACTTC. Its protein is CASSGGVKNIQYF.

The chain is built from TRBV29-1 and TRBJ2-3; tentatively, D is TRBD2 (6 bases). V gave up 3 bases and J gave up 2 bases, with 12 bases separating them. CDR3 length: 14 residues. Per germline, CDR1 SQVTM and CDR2 ANQGSEA. The CDR3 bases are TGCAGCGTTGAGACGGGGGATCTCACAGATACGCAGTATTTT. Translation: CSVETGDLTDTQYF.

The rearrangement joins TRBV7-9 to TRBJ1-2; 9 bases are a match to TRBD1. CDR3 length: 14 amino acids. From germline, CDR1 is SEHNR and CDR2 FQNEAQ (reference sequence). J gave up 3 bases and V 5 bases, and 4 bases lay outside the gene matches. The CDR3 DNA reads as TGTGCCAGCAGCCCCAGGACAGGGGACTATGGCTACACCTTC. Translated, it gives CASSPRTGDYGYTF. Using reference TRBV7-9 and TRBJ1-2 for the parts outside the CDR3, the full variable domain is DTGVSQNPRHKITKRGQNVTFRCDPISEHNRLYWYRQTLGQGPEFLTYFQNEAQLEKSRLLSDRFSAERPKGSFSTLEIQRTEQGDSAMYLCASSPRTGDYGYTFGSGTRLTVV.

This rearrangement joins TRBV6-5 to TRBJ1-2; D possibly corresponds to TRBD1 (6 bases). This CDR3 comprises 15 residues. CDR1 MNHEY and CDR2 SVGAGI come from the germline V gene. Trimming pared 0 bases from V and 6 bases from J, leaving 14 bases between. CDR3 sequence (DNA): TGTGCCAGCAGTTACTCCCCCGGGGGGGGCCATGGCTACACCTTC. Its protein product is CASSYSPGGGHGYTF.

The chain is built from TRBV7-6 and TRBJ2-7, with D perhaps TRBD1 (6 bases). Trimming shortened V by 5 bases and J by 2 bases, and 19 bases separated the two germline ends. CDR3 size: 16 residues. The germline gives CDR1 SGHVS, CDR2 FNYEAQ. The CDR3 is CASSPGAPSRPYEQYF. The CDR3 DNA is TGTGCCAGCAGCCCAGGGGCCCCGTCCCGCCCCTACGAGCAGTACTTC.

The J gene is TRBJ1-2, the V gene TRBV28; TRBD1 matches 7 bases. The CDR3 loop spans 15 amino acids. CDR1 is MDHEN, CDR2 SYDVKM, per germline. Trimming took 7 bases from V and 1 from J; bases not matched to a gene: 9. The CDR3 DNA reads as TGTGCCAGCACCCCCGGACAGGCCCTTAACTATGGCTACACCTTC. It codes for CASTPGQALNYGYTF.

This chain uses TRBV7-2 with TRBJ2-3; 8 bases map to TRBD1. The V segment lost 4 bases and the J segment 5 bases; nucleotides outside the gene matches: 8. The CDR3 spans 15 residues. The germline V gene has CDR1 SGHTA and CDR2 FQGNSA. The CDR3 nucleotides are TGTGCCAGCAGCTCTCAGGGGGCGTTAAAAGATACGCAGTATTTT. This gives the protein CASSSQGALKDTQYF.

The chain employs TRBV7-2 and TRBJ2-1; TRBD2 aligns across 7 bases. J lost 4 bases, V lost 4 bases, and 4 bases had no gene match. Germline CDR1 reads SGHTA; CDR2 reads FQGNSA. This CDR3 has 14 residues. CDR3 in DNA: TGTGCCAGCAGCTCTCTAGCGGTTTACAATGAGCAGTTCTTC. It is translated as CASSSLAVYNEQFF.

The genes are TRBV29-1 and TRBJ1-1; 7 bases map to TRBD1. Germline-derived CDR1 and CDR2 are SQVTM and ANQGSEA. V lost 5 bases to trimming and J lost 4 bases; unmatched junction nucleotides: 1. This CDR3 is 11 amino acids long. The CDR3 spells CSVHRGTEAFF. The CDR3, as DNA: TGCAGCGTTCACAGGGGCACTGAAGCTTTCTTT.

The V and J genes are TRBV2 and TRBJ2-7, with D possibly TRBD2 on 6 matching bases. Germline lookup yields CDR1 SNHLY and CDR2 FYNNEI. Trimming took 10 bases from V and 7 from J, leaving 20 bases between them. The length of the CDR3 is 13 residues. DNA of the CDR3: TGTGCCACCCGACTAGAAGGGGATCGGGAGCAGTACTTC. It specifies CATRLEGDREQYF.

The rearrangement links TRBV6-6 to TRBJ2-3; 8 bases line up with TRBD2. The CDR3 totals 14 residues. Trimming cost V 7 bases and J 5 bases; bases outside gene matches: 8. Looked up from germline, CDR1 is MNHNY and CDR2 is SVGAGI (reference sequence). CDR3 residues: CASINARGGDTQYF. Here the CDR3 DNA reads TGTGCCAGCATCAACGCCCGGGGGGGAGATACGCAGTATTTT.

The gene calls are TRBV7-6 and TRBJ1-3; 9 bases match TRBD1. This CDR3 is 19 amino acids long. With V trimmed by 3 bases and J by 6 bases, 18 bases remained unmatched. Germline V lookup: CDR1 SGHVS, CDR2 FNYEAQ. The CDR3 is CASSFSMVPGQGATNTIYF. The CDR3 DNA reads TGTGCCAGCAGCTTTTCGATGGTCCCGGGACAGGGTGCTACAAACACCATATATTTT.

This clone was observed a handful of times. Compared with germline, one end of the junction differs, possibly owing to a read error. V and J are TRBV7-9 and TRBJ1-1; TRBD1 matches 8 bases. This CDR3 has 14 amino acids. Germline assignment: CDR1 SEHNR and CDR2 FQNEAQ (reference sequence). The CDR3 here is CSSSLGQGDTEAFF. The CDR3 nucleotides are TGTTCCAGCAGCTTAGGACAGGGAGACACTGAAGCTTTCTTT. Complete variable domain (other parts from reference TRBV7-9 and TRBJ1-1): DTGVSQNPRHKITKRGQNVTFRCDPISEHNRLYWYRQTLGQGPEFLTYFQNEAQLEKSRLLSDRFSAERPKGSFSTLEIQRTEQGDSAMYLCSSSLGQGDTEAFFGQGTRLTVV.

The V and J genes are TRBV6-4 and TRBJ2-3; D ambiguous. V shed 9 bases and J shed 6 bases, with 19 bases lying between them. The CDR3 is 14 residues long. Germline V lookup: CDR1 MRHNA, CDR2 SNTAGT. CDR3 amino acids: CARVRSQFGDTQYF. The CDR3 nucleotides read TGTGCCAGGGTTAGGTCACAGTTCGGCGATACGCAGTATTTT.

The rearrangement links TRBV19 to TRBJ2-7; D is possibly TRBD1 (6 bases). V lost 1 base to trimming and J lost 0 bases, with 13 bases between them. This CDR3 is 16 amino acids long. Germline values: CDR1 LNHDA, CDR2 SQIVND (reference sequence). The CDR3, as DNA: TGTGCCAGTAGTATAGGGACAGCTCCGGGCTCCTACGAGCAGTACTTC. Translation: CASSIGTAPGSYEQYF.

V usage is TRBV18 and J usage is TRBJ1-2; D may be TRBD1 (5 bases). V lost 1 base, J lost 0 bases, and 18 bases lay in between. The CDR3 totals 18 residues. Germline V gene lookup returns CDR1 KGHSH and CDR2 LQKENI. Here the CDR3 reads CASSPRGLSGNPNYGYTF. The CDR3 nucleotides read TGTGCCAGCTCACCACGGGGACTGTCCGGTAACCCTAACTATGGCTACACCTTC. The full variable domain, completed using reference TRBV18 and TRBJ1-2, is NAGVMQNPRHLVRRRGQEARLRCSPMKGHSHVYWYRQLPEEGLKFMVYLQKENIIDESGMPKERFSAEFPKEGPSILRIQQVVRGDSAAYFCASSPRGLSGNPNYGYTFGSGTRLTVV.

The V and J genes are TRBV4-1 and TRBJ1-2; D gene unclear. The V end was cut by 4 bases, the J end by 4 bases, with 10 bases between. The CDR3 contains 13 residues. The germline CDR1 and CDR2 sequences are MGHRA and YSYEKL. The CDR3 here is CASSLKGGYGYTF. The CDR3 region has the DNA TGCGCCAGCAGCCTCAAAGGAGGCTATGGCTACACCTTC.

This sequence joins TRBV5-1 and TRBJ1-2, with D maybe TRBD1 (5 bases). CDR1 is SGHRS, CDR2 YFSETQ, per germline. The CDR3 has 16 amino acids. V was shortened by 0 bases and J by 6 bases, with 18 bases between the two germline ends. CDR3 DNA sequence: TGCGCCAGCAGCTTGGTCCCTGACAGTCTTGGCGATGGCTACACCTTC. It is translated as CASSLVPDSLGDGYTF.

The chain is built from TRBV7-9 and TRBJ2-2; the match to TRBD2 covers 10 bases. The CDR3 covers 18 residues. V was pared by 0 bases and J by 4 bases, with 8 bases of the junction left unmatched. Germline V lookup: CDR1 SEHNR, CDR2 FQNEAQ (reference sequence). CDR3 region: CASSLAGKRGGLTGELFF. In DNA form, the CDR3 reads TGTGCCAGCAGCTTAGCGGGCAAGCGGGGGGGCCTCACCGGGGAGCTGTTTTTT. Full variable domain (rest looked up from reference TRBV7-9 and TRBJ2-2): DTGVSQNPRHKITKRGQNVTFRCDPISEHNRLYWYRQTLGQGPEFLTYFQNEAQLEKSRLLSDRFSAERPKGSFSTLEIQRTEQGDSAMYLCASSLAGKRGGLTGELFFGEGSRLTVL.

V and J are TRBV2 and TRBJ2-7, with 9 positions matching TRBD1. Germline CDR1 SNHLY, CDR2 FYNNEI. The junction had 12 bases not matched to a gene; V was cut back by 1 base and J by 5 bases. This CDR3 is built from 17 residues. CDR3 protein: CASSEDNPGQGPHEQYF. CDR3 nucleotides: TGTGCCAGCAGTGAAGATAACCCGGGACAGGGTCCCCACGAGCAGTACTTC.

The V call is TRBV29-1, the J call TRBJ1-1; TRBD1 aligns across 7 bases. CDR1 is SQVTM and CDR2 is ANQGSEA in the germline V gene. This CDR3 contains 13 residues. V lost 7 bases and J lost 1; bases outside the gene matches: 6. The CDR3 here is CSARGQRNTEAFF. Here the CDR3 DNA reads TGCAGCGCCCGGGGACAGCGGAACACTGAAGCTTTCTTT. The full variable domain, in which reference TRBV29-1 and TRBJ1-1 provide the parts outside the CDR3, is SAVISQKPSRDICQRGTSLTIQCQVDSQVTMMFWYRQQPGQSLTLIATANQGSEATYESGFVIDKFPISRPNLTFSTLTVSNMSPEDSSIYLCSARGQRNTEAFFGQGTRLTVV.

The chain carries TRBV9 and TRBJ1-2; 9 positions agree with TRBD1. The CDR3 is 15 amino acids. Germline lookup yields CDR1 SGDLS and CDR2 YYNGEE. V lost 1 base and J lost 7; bases outside the gene matches: 8. The CDR3 sequence: CASSVLGTGFSGYTF. In DNA, the CDR3 is TGTGCCAGCAGCGTACTCGGGACAGGGTTTTCTGGCTACACCTTC.

The DNA of the CDR3 is TGTGCCAGCAGTTTACAGGAAGGGGGTCATGAGCAGTTCTTC. Its protein product is CASSLQEGGHEQFF. This chain joins TRBV27 and TRBJ2-1, with D possibly being TRBD1 (6 bases). V was clipped by 2 bases and J by 8 bases, with 13 bases between them. The CDR3 extends over 14 amino acids. CDR1 and CDR2 from the germline V gene are MNHEY and SMNVEV (reference sequence).

This sequence joins TRBV5-5 and TRBJ1-2, with unresolved D. Germline CDR1 and CDR2: SGHKS and YYEKEE (reference sequence). Trimming shortened V by 1 base and J by 8 bases, and 9 bases separated the two germline ends. The CDR3 covers 12 residues. The CDR3 bases are TGTGCCAGCAGCTTGAGATATGAGGGCTACACCTTC. Its translation: CASSLRYEGYTF.

This clone is a singleton in its sample. V gene TRBV6-1 combines with J gene TRBJ2-3, with 10 positions matching TRBD2. The CDR3 has 14 amino acids. With V trimmed by 7 bases and J by 4 bases, 5 bases remained unmatched. Germline CDR1 is MNHNS and CDR2 is SASEGT. The CDR3 region is CASTRTSGPDTQYF. CDR3 coding DNA: TGTGCCAGCACCAGGACTAGCGGTCCAGATACGCAGTATTTT.

On this clone itself: Other DNA sequences of this sample code for an identical CDR3. J is TRBJ2-2 and V is TRBV18; the match to TRBD1 covers 10 bases. The CDR3 totals 16 residues. Germline CDR1 reads KGHSH; CDR2 reads LQKENI. J gave up 3 bases and V 1 base, and 2 bases lay outside the gene matches. The chain's CDR3 is CASSPRQGADTGELFF. CDR3 bases: TGTGCCAGCTCACCACGACAGGGGGCGGACACCGGGGAGCTGTTTTTT. Full variable domain (missing parts from reference TRBV18 and TRBJ2-2): NAGVMQNPRHLVRRRGQEARLRCSPMKGHSHVYWYRQLPEEGLKFMVYLQKENIIDESGMPKERFSAEFPKEGPSILRIQQVVRGDSAAYFCASSPRQGADTGELFFGEGSRLTVL.

The chain has TRBV2 and TRBJ2-5; 7 bases align to TRBD2. The germline gives CDR1 SNHLY, CDR2 FYNNEI. This CDR3 contains 17 residues. V gave up 11 bases and J gave up 4 bases; unmatched junction bases: 22. The CDR3 protein is CASEAGWGLSRLETQYF. The CDR3 bases are TGTGCCTCCGAGGCGGGGTGGGGACTATCGCGACTAGAGACCCAGTACTTC.

The J gene is TRBJ2-2, the V gene TRBV7-3; TRBD1 matches at 8 bases. The germline gives CDR1 SGHTA, CDR2 FQGTGA. V lost 4 bases, J lost 1 base, and 5 bases stayed unmatched. The CDR3 contains 16 residues. Here the CDR3 reads CASSWTGTLNTGELFF. CDR3 nucleotides: TGTGCCAGCAGCTGGACAGGGACACTGAACACCGGGGAGCTGTTTTTT.

The table lists this clone with a count of one. CDR3 loop: CASSQAIGLAGEETQYF. CDR3 sequence (DNA): TGTGCCAGCAGCCAGGCTATAGGACTAGCGGGGGAAGAGACCCAGTACTTC. V usage is TRBV4-2 and J usage is TRBJ2-5, with 13 nucleotides matching TRBD2. Per the germline V gene, CDR1 is LGHNA and CDR2 is YNFKEQ. The CDR3 sequence is 17 residues long. V lost 3 bases and J lost 3; bases outside the gene matches: 7.

This chain connects TRBV5-1 to TRBJ2-1, with TRBD2 as a possible D gene (6 bases). CDR3 length: 17 residues. Germline CDR1 SGHRS, CDR2 YFSETQ. The V end was cut by 0 bases, the J end by 2 bases, with 15 bases between. The CDR3 DNA follows: TGCGCCAGCAGCTTGGGCCCAGCGCGGGGCGCCTACAATGAGCAGTTCTTC. It encodes CASSLGPARGAYNEQFF.

The CDR3 region has the DNA TGTGCCAGTAGTTTCTACACCGGGGAGCTGTTTTTT. Its translation is CASSFYTGELFF. J is TRBJ2-2 and V is TRBV19, with D uncertain. V shed 5 bases and J shed 3 bases, with 4 bases lying between them. Germline V gives CDR1 LNHDA, CDR2 SQIVND (reference sequence). CDR3 length equals 12 residues.

V usage is TRBV5-1 and J usage is TRBJ1-1, with TRBD1 matching over 9 bases. Germline CDR1 SGHRS, CDR2 YFSETQ. Trimming removed 4 bases from V and 9 bases from J; junction bases left unmatched: 16. The CDR3 loop spans 16 amino acids. CDR3 bases: TGCGCCAGCAGCCCGGGGACAGGGCACAAATTATTAAAAGCTTTCTTT. This translates into CASSPGTGHKLLKAFF.